These T cell receptor beta chains were read from a single sample in a study of technical replicates of blood from four donors. Measured with immunoSEQ multiplex PCR; TCRdb has only the in-frame clones, and not every one. In the table there are about 76,000 clones, roughly 90% of which are singletons. Sequencing was performed on T cells isolated from PBMCs. The receptors were gathered from a human donor in good health. CDR3s include the opening cysteine and the closing phenylalanine or tryptophan. D genes are given only for firm matches. Clone size appears in some rows only: once, few, many, or a class for an expanded clone.

V gene	J gene	clone size	D gene	CDR3 protein	CDR3 DNA
TRBV2	TRBJ2-7	NA	TRBD2	CASRAGLAGEREQYF	TGTGCCAGCAGAGCGGGACTAGCGGGAGAGCGCGAGCAGTACTTC
TRBV19	TRBJ2-2	NA	NA	CASSPVGQFTGELFF	TGTGCCAGTAGCCCCGTGGGGCAGTTCACCGGGGAGCTGTTTTTT
TRBV7-9	TRBJ1-4	NA	NA	CASSSATNEKLFF	TGTGCCAGCAGTTCGGCAACTAATGAAAAACTGTTTTTT
TRBV27	TRBJ2-3	once	TRBD2	CASSWGTSGGFDTQYF	TGTGCCAGCAGTTGGGGGACTAGCGGGGGTTTCGATACGCAGTATTTT
TRBV6-5	TRBJ1-2	NA	TRBD1	CASSPTPTGDYGYTF	TGTGCCAGCAGCCCAACTCCTACAGGGGACTATGGCTACACCTTC
TRBV28	TRBJ2-3	NA	TRBD1	CASSPTGGAGDTQYF	TGTGCCAGCAGTCCGACAGGGGGCGCGGGAGATACGCAGTATTTT
TRBV11-2	TRBJ2-1	NA	TRBD2	CASRRPGTRVDEQFF	TGTGCCAGCAGACGACCCGGGACTAGGGTTGACGAGCAGTTCTTC
TRBV5-1	TRBJ1-1	NA	NA	CASSLGGGSLNTEAFF	TGCGCCAGCAGCTTGGGGGGGGGCTCCTTGAACACTGAAGCTTTCTTT
TRBV5-6	TRBJ2-2	NA	TRBD2	CASSLAGTSGRLTGELFF	TGTGCCAGCAGCTTGGCCGGAACTAGCGGGAGACTCACCGGGGAGCTGTTTTTT
TRBV5-1	TRBJ2-3	NA	NA	CASSAGLAGSTDTQYF	TGCGCCAGCAGCGCAGGCCTGGCGGGTAGCACAGATACGCAGTATTTT
TRBV28	TRBJ1-4	NA	NA	CASSLGIRGTNEKLFF	TGTGCCAGCAGCCTGGGCATCCGGGGAACTAATGAAAAACTGTTTTTT
TRBV5-4	TRBJ1-6	NA	NA	CASSPGYNSPLHF	TGTGCCAGCAGCCCAGGCTACAATTCACCCCTCCACTTT
TRBV7-9	TRBJ1-2	NA	NA	CASSLAPYRQGYTF	TGTGCCAGCAGCTTAGCTCCCTATCGACAGGGCTACACCTTC
TRBV5-4	TRBJ1-3	NA	NA	CASSFNRAGNTIYF	TGTGCCAGCAGCTTCAACAGGGCTGGAAACACCATATATTTT
TRBV27	TRBJ2-2	NA	NA	CASSTTTGELFF	TGTGCCAGCAGCACGACTACCGGGGAGCTGTTTTTT
TRBV28	TRBJ1-4	NA	TRBD1	CASSPGQGGKLFF	TGTGCCAGCAGCCCCGGACAGGGCGGAAAACTGTTTTTT
TRBV19	TRBJ2-1	NA	NA	CASRKQGHEQFF	TGTGCCAGTAGGAAACAGGGCCATGAGCAGTTCTTC
TRBV29-1	TRBJ1-2	few	NA	CSVDFNYGYTF	TGCAGCGTTGACTTTAACTATGGCTACACCTTC
TRBV9	TRBJ2-5	NA	NA	CASSVAGAETQYF	TGTGCCAGCAGCGTAGCAGGGGCAGAGACCCAGTACTTC
TRBV6-5	TRBJ1-3	NA	NA	CASSPSTVPGNTIYF	TGTGCCAGCAGTCCTTCGACAGTCCCTGGAAACACCATATATTTT
TRBV27	TRBJ2-7	NA	TRBD1	CASSFGQGSYEQYF	TGTGCCAGCAGTTTCGGACAGGGTAGCTACGAGCAGTACTTC
TRBV11-3	TRBJ2-1	NA	NA	CASSFWSRRRLSGDEQFF	TGTGCCAGCAGCTTTTGGTCCCGGAGGCGTCTAAGTGGAGATGAGCAGTTCTTC
TRBV6-5	TRBJ1-2	NA	TRBD1	CASSYPTGVGYTF	TGTGCCAGCAGTTACCCAACAGGGGTTGGCTACACCTTC
TRBV29-1	TRBJ1-1	NA	NA	CSVVPTAMNTEAFF	TGCAGCGTTGTCCCGACAGCCATGAACACTGAAGCTTTCTTT
TRBV18	TRBJ1-1	NA	NA	CASSPDPSTEAFF	TGTGCCAGCTCACCAGATCCGAGCACTGAAGCTTTCTTT
TRBV5-4	TRBJ2-3	NA	NA	CASSLRAGTQYF	TGTGCCAGCAGCCTACGGGCGGGTACGCAGTATTTT
TRBV7-9	TRBJ2-7	NA	NA	CASSPSYEQYF	TGTGCCAGCAGCCCTTCCTACGAGCAGTACTTC
TRBV21-1	TRBJ2-3	NA	NA	CASSKARGQGAVDTQYF	TGTGCCAGCAGCAAAGCCAGGGGACAGGGGGCTGTAGATACGCAGTATTTT
TRBV28	TRBJ2-3	NA	TRBD2	CASSLYSGTTDTQYF	TGTGCCAGCAGTTTATATAGCGGGACCACAGATACGCAGTATTTT
TRBV6-5	TRBJ1-2	NA	NA	CASSYSAGGNYGYTF	TGTGCCAGCAGTTACTCAGCGGGCGGTAACTATGGCTACACCTTC
TRBV2	TRBJ1-3	NA	TRBD1	CASSFSGTGGSGNTIYF	TGTGCCAGCAGTTTCTCCGGGACAGGGGGCTCCGGAAACACCATATATTTT
TRBV7-9	TRBJ1-5	NA	NA	CASSLEGGGPTHNQPQHF	TGTGCCAGCAGCTTAGAGGGAGGGGGACCGACACATAATCAGCCCCAGCATTTT
TRBV4-1	TRBJ2-7	NA	NA	CASSQDSGMGPFNEQYF	TGCGCCAGCAGCCAAGATTCGGGCATGGGGCCATTTAACGAGCAGTACTTC
TRBV6-1	TRBJ2-2	NA	TRBD1	CASTRDRNPGELFF	TGTGCCAGCACCAGGGACAGGAATCCCGGGGAGCTGTTTTTT
TRBV5-1	TRBJ2-1	NA	NA	CASSFESRYNEQFF	TGCGCCAGCAGCTTCGAAAGCAGGTACAATGAGCAGTTCTTC
TRBV6-5	TRBJ1-1	NA	NA	CASSYSMQGNTEAFF	TGTGCCAGCAGTTACTCAATGCAGGGGAACACTGAAGCTTTCTTT
TRBV27	TRBJ2-5	NA	TRBD1	CASSHPGTEETQYF	TGTGCCAGCAGCCATCCCGGGACAGAAGAGACCCAGTACTTC
TRBV19	TRBJ2-1	NA	TRBD2	CASSLTSGTYNEQFF	TGTGCCAGTAGTTTGACTAGCGGGACTTACAATGAGCAGTTCTTC
TRBV27	TRBJ2-5	NA	NA	CASSLGHSGKETQYF	TGTGCCAGCAGTTTGGGACATTCGGGCAAAGAGACCCAGTACTTC
TRBV9	TRBJ2-7	NA	TRBD2	CASSVLAGVSGAYEQYF	TGTGCCAGCAGCGTTCTAGCGGGAGTATCGGGGGCCTACGAGCAGTACTTC
TRBV7-9	TRBJ1-2	once	NA	CASSLEGSRAGYTF	TGTGCCAGCAGCTTAGAAGGTTCCAGGGCAGGCTACACCTTC
TRBV7-9	TRBJ2-5	NA	TRBD2	CASRSGLAGGRGQRLTQYF	TGTGCCAGCAGAAGTGGATTAGCGGGGGGGCGAGGGCAGCGGTTGACCCAGTACTTC